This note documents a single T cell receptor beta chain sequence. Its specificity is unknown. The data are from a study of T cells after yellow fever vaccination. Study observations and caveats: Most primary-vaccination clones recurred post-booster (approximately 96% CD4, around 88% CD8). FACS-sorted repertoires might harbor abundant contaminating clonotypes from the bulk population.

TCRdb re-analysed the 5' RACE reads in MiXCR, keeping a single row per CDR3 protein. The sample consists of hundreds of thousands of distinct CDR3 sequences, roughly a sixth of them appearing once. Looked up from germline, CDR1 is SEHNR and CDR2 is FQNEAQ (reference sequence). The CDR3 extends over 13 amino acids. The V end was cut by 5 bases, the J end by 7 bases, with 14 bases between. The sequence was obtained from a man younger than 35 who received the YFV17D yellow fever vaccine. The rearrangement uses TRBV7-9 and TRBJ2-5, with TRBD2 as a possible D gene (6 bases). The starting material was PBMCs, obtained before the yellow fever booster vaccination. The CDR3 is CASSMGGLVTQYF. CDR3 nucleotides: TGTGCCAGCAGCATGGGGGGTCTAGTGACCCAGTACTTC.